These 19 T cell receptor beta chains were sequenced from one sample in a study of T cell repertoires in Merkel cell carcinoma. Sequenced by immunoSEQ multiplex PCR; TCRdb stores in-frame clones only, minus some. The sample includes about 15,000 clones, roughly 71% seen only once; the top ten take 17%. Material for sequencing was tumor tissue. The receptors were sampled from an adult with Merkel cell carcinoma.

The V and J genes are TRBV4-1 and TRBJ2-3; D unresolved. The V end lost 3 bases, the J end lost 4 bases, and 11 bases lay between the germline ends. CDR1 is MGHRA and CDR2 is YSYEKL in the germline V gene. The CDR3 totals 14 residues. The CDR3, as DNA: TGCGCCAGCAGCCAGTCGACTGGAGCAGATACGCAGTATTTT. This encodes CASSQSTGADTQYF.

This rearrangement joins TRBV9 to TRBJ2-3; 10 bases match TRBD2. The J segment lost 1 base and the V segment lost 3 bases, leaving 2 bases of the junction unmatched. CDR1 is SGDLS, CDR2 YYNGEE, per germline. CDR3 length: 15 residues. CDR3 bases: TGTGCCAGCAGCGCCGGACTAGCGGGCACAGATACGCAGTATTTT. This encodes CASSAGLAGTDTQYF.

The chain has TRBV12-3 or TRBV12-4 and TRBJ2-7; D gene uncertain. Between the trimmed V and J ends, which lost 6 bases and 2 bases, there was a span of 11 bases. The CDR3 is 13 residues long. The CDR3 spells CASSSYLTYEQYF. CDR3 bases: TGTGCCAGCAGCTCATACCTGACCTACGAGCAGTACTTC.

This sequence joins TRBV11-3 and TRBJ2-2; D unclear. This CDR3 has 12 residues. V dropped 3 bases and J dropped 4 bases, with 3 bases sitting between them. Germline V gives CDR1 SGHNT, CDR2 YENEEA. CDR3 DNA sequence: TGTGCCAGCAGCTTGGGCACCGGGGAGCTGTTTTTT. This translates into CASSLGTGELFF.

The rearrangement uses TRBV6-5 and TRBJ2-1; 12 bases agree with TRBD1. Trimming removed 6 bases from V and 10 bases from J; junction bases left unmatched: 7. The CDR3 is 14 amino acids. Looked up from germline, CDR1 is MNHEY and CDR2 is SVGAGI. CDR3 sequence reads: CASRAGTGGREQFF. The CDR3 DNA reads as TGTGCCAGCAGGGCCGGGACAGGGGGCCGGGAGCAGTTCTTC.

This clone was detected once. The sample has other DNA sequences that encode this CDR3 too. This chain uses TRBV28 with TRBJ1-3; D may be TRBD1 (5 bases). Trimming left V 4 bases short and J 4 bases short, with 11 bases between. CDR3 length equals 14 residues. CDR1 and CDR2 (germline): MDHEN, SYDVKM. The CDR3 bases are TGTGCCAGCAGTTCAGGGAGGTTGGGAAACACCATATATTTT. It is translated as CASSSGRLGNTIYF. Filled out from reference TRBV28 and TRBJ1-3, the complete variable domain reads DVKVTQSSRYLVKRTGEKVFLECVQDMDHENMFWYRQDPGLGLRLIYFSYDVKMKEKGDIPEGYSVSREKKERFSLILESASTNQTSMYLCASSSGRLGNTIYFGEGSWLTVV.

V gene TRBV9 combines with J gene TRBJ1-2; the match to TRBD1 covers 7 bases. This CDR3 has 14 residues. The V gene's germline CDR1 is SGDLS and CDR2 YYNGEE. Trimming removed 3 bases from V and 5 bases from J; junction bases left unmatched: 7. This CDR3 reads CASSADSGGYGYTF. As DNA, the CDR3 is TGTGCCAGCAGCGCAGACTCAGGGGGGTATGGCTACACCTTC.

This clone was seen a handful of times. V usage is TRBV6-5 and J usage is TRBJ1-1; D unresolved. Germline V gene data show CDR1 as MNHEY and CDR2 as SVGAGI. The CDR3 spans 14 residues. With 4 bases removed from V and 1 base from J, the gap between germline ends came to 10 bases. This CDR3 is CASSSPRGNTEAFF. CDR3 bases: TGTGCCAGCAGTTCCCCTCGTGGGAACACTGAAGCTTTCTTT.

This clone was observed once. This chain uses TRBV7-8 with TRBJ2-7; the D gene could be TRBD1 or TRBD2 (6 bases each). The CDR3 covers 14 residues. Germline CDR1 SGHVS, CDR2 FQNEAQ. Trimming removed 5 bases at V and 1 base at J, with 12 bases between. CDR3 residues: CASSSLGGSYEQYF. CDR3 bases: TGTGCCAGCAGCAGCCTAGGGGGGTCCTACGAGCAGTACTTC.

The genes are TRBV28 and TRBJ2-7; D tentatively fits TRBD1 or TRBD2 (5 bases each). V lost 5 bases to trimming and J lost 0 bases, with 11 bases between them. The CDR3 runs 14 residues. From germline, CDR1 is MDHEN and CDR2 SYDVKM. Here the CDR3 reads CASSQGRSSYEQYF. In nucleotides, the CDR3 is TGTGCCAGCAGTCAGGGACGGAGCTCCTACGAGCAGTACTTC.

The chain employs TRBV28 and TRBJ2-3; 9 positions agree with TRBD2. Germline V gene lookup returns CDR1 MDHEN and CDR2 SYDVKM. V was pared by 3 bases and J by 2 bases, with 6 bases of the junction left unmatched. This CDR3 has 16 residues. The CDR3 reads CASSFPSGKTTDTQYF. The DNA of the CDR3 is TGTGCCAGCAGTTTCCCTAGCGGGAAGACCACAGATACGCAGTATTTT.

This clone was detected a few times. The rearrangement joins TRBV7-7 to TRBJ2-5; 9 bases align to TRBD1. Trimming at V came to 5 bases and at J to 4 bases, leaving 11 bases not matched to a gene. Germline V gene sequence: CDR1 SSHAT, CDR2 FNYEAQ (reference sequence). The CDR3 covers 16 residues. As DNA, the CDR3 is TGTGCCAGCAGCCTCCTCGGACAGGGGCTATCAGAGACCCAGTACTTC. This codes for CASSLLGQGLSETQYF.

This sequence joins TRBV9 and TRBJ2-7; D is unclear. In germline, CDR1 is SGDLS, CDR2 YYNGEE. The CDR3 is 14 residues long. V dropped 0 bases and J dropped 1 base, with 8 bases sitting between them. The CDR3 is CASSVDGSSYEQYF. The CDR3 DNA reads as TGTGCCAGCAGCGTAGATGGCAGTTCCTACGAGCAGTACTTC. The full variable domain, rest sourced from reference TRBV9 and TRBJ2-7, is DSGVTQTPKHLITATGQRVTLRCSPRSGDLSVYWYQQSLDQGLQFLIQYYNGEERAKGNILERFSAQQFPDLHSELNLSSLELGDSALYFCASSVDGSSYEQYFGPGTRLTVT.

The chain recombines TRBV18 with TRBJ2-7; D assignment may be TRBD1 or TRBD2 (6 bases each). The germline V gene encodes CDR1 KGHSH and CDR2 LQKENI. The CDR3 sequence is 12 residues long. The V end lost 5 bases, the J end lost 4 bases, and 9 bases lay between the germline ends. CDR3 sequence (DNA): TGTGCCAGCTCATCGGGGGCGTACGAGCAGTACTTC. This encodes CASSSGAYEQYF.

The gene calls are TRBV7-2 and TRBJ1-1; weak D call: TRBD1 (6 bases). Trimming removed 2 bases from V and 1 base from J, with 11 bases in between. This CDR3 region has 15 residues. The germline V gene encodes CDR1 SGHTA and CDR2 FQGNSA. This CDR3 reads CASSLYGGQNTEAFF. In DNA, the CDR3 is TGTGCCAGCAGCTTATACGGGGGACAGAACACTGAAGCTTTCTTT.

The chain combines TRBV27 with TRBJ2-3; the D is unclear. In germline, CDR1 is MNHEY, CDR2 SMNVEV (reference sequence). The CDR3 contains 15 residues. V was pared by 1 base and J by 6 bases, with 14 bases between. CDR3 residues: CASSLFGSAGDTQYF. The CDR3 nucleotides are TGTGCCAGCAGTTTATTTGGCTCAGCTGGGGATACGCAGTATTTT.

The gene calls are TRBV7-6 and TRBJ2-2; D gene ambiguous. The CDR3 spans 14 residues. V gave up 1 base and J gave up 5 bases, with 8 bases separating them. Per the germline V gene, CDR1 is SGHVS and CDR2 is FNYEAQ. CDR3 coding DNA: TGTGCCAGCAGCTTAGGCGGCGTAACCGGGGAGCTGTTTTTT. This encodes CASSLGGVTGELFF.

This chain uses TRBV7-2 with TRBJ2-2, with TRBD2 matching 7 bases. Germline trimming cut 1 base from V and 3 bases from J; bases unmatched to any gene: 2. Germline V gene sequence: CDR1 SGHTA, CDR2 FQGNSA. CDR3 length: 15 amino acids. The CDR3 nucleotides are TGTGCCAGCAGCTTAGGGACTAGGGACACCGGGGAGCTGTTTTTT. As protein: CASSLGTRDTGELFF. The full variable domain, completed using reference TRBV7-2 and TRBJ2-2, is GAGVSQSPSNKVTEKGKDVELRCDPISGHTALYWYRQSLGQGLEFLIYFQGNSAPDKSGLPSDRFSAERTGGSVSTLTIQRTQQEDSAVYLCASSLGTRDTGELFFGEGSRLTVL.

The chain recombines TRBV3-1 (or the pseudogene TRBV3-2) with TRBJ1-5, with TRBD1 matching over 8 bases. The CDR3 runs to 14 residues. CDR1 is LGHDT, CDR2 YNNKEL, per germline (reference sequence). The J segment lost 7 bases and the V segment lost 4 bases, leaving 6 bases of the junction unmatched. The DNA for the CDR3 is TGTGCCAGCAGCCGAACAGGGGGGGGACAGCCCCAGCATTTT. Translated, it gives CASSRTGGGQPQHF.